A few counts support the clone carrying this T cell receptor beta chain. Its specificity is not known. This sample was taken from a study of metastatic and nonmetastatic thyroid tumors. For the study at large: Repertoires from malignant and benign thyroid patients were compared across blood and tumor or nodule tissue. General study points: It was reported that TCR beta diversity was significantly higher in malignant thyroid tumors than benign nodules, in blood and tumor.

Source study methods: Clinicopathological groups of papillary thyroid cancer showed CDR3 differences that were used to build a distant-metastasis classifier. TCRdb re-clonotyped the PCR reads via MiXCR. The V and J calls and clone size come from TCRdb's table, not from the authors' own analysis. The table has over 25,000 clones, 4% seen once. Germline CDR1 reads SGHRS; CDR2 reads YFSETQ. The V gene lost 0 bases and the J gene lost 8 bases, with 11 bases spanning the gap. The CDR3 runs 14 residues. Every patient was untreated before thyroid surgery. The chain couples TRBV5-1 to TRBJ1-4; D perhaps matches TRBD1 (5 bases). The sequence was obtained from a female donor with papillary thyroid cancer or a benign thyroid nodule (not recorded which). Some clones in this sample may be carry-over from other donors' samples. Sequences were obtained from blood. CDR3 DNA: TGCGCCAGCAGCTTGGAGGGGTGGGGAGAAAAACTGTTTTTT. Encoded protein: CASSLEGWGEKLFF.